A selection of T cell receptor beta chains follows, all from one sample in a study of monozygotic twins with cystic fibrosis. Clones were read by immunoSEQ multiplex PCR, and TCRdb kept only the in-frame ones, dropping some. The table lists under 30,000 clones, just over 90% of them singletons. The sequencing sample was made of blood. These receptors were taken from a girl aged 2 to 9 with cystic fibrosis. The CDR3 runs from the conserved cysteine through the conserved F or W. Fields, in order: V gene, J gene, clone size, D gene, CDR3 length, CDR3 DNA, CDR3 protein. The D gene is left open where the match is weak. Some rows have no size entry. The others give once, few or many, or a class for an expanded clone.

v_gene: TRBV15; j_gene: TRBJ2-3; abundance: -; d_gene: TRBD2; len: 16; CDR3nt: TGTGCCACCAGCAGAGAGAGACTAGCGGGGCAGGATACGCAGTATTTT; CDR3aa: CATSRERLAGQDTQYF
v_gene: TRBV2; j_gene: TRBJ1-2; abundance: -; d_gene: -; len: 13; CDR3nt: TGTGCCAGCAGTGAATTACCAGGCTATGGCTACACCTTC; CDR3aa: CASSELPGYGYTF
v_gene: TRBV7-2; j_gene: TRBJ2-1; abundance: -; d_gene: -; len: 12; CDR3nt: TGTGCCAGCAGCTTAGGGTACAATGAGCAGTTCTTC; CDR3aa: CASSLGYNEQFF
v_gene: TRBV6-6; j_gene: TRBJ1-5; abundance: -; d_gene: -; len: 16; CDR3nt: TGTGCCAGCAGCCGGGCCCCCACCGGTCAGGGTCAGCCCCAGCATTTT; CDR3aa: CASSRAPTGQGQPQHF
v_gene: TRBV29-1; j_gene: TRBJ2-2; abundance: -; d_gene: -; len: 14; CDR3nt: TGCAGCACAATAGCGGACCCGAACACCGGGGAGCTGTTTTTT; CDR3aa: CSTIADPNTGELFF
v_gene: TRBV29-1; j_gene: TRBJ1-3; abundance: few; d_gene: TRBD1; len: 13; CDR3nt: TGCAGCGTTGCGGCCAGGGGGCGAAACACCATATATTTT; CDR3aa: CSVAARGRNTIYF
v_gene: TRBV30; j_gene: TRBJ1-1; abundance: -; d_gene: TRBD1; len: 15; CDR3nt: TGTGCCTGGAGTAGGGACAGGACAAGGAACACTGAAGCTTTCTTT; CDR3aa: CAWSRDRTRNTEAFF
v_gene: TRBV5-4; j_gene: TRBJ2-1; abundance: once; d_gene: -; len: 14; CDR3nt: TGTGCCAGCAGCTTGATTACCTCATACAATGAGCAGTTCTTC; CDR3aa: CASSLITSYNEQFF
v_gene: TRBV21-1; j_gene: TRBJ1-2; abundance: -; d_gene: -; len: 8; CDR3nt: TGTGACAAGTACGGCTACACCTTC; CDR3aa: CDKYGYTF
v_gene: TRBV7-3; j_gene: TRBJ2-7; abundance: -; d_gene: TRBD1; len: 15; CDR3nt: TGTGCCAGCAGTTTGGGACAGGGGGTTTTGTACGAGCAGTACTTC; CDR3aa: CASSLGQGVLYEQYF